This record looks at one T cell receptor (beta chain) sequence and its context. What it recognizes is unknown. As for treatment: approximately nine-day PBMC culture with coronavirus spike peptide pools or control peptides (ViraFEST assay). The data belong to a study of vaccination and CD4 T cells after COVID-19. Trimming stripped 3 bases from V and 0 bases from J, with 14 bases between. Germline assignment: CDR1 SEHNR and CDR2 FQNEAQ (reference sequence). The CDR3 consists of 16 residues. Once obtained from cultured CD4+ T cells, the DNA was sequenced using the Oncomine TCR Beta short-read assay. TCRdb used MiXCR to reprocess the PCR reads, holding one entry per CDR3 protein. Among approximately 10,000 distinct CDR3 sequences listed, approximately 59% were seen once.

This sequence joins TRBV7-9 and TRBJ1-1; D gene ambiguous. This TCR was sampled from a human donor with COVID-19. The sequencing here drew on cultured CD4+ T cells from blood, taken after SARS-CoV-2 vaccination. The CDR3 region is CASSFGRSSMNTEAFF. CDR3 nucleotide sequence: TGTGCCAGCAGCTTCGGCAGGTCCTCAATGAACACTGAAGCTTTCTTT. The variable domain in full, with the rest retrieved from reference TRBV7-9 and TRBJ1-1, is DTGVSQNPRHKITKRGQNVTFRCDPISEHNRLYWYRQTLGQGPEFLTYFQNEAQLEKSRLLSDRFSAERPKGSFSTLEIQRTEQGDSAMYLCASSFGRSSMNTEAFFGQGTRLTVV.